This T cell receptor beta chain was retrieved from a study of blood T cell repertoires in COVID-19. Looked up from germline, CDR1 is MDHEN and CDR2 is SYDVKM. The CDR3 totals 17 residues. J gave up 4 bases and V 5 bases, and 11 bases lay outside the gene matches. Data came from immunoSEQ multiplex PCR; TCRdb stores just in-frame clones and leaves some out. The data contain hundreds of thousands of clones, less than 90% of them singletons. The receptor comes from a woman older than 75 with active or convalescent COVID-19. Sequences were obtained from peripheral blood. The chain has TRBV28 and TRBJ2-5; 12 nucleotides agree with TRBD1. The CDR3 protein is CASSPSPGQGAVETQYF. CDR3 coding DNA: TGTGCCAGCAGTCCAAGCCCGGGACAGGGGGCTGTAGAGACCCAGTACTTC.